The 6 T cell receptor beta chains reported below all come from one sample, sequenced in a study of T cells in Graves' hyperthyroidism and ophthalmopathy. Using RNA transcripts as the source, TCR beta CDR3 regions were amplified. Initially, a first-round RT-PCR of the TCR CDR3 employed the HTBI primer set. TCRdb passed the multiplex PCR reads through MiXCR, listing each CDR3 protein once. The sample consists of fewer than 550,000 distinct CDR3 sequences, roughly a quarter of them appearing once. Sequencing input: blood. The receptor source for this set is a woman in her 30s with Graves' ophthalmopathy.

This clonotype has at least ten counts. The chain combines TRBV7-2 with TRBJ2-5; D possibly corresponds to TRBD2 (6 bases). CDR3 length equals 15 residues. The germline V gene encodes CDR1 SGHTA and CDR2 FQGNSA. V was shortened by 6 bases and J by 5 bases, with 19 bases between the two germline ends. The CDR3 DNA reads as TGTGCCAGCAGTCACCCATCCGCGGGGCGGGAGACCCAGTACTTC. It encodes CASSHPSAGRETQYF.

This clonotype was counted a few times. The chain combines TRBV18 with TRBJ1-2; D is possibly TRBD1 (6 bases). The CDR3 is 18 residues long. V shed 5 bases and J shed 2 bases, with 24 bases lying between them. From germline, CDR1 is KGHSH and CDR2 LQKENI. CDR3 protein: CASSSRSQGTTPNYGYTF. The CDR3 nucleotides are TGTGCCAGCTCATCAAGGAGCCAGGGGACTACCCCCAACTATGGCTACACCTTC.

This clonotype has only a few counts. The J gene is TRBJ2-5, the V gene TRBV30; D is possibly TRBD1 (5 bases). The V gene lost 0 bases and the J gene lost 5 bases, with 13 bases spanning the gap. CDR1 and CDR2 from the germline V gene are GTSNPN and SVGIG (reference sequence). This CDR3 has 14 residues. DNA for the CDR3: TGTGCCTGGAGTGTAAGGCAGGGAATCGAGACCCAGTACTTC. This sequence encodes CAWSVRQGIETQYF.

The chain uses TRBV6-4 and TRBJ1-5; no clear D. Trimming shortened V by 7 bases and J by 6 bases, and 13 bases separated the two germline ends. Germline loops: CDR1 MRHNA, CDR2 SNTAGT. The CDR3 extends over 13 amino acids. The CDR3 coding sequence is TGTGCCAGCACCTTGAAGGGTGGTCAGCCCCAGCATTTT. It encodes CASTLKGGQPQHF.

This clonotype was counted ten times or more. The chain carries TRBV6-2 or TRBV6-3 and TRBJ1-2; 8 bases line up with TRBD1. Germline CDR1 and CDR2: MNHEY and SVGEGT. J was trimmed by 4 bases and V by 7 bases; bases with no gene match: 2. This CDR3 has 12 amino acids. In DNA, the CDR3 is TGTGCCAGCAAAGACAGGGGCTATGGCTACACCTTC. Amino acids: CASKDRGYGYTF.

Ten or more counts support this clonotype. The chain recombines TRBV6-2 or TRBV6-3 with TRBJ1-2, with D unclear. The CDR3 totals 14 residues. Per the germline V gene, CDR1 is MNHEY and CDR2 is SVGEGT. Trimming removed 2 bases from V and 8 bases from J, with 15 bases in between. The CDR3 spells CASSYVVVGLGYTF. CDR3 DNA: TGTGCCAGCAGTTACGTGGTCGTCGGTCTCGGCTACACCTTC.